A selection of T cell receptor beta chains follows, all from one sample in a study of blood T cell repertoires in COVID-19. Assay: immunoSEQ multiplex PCR; the TCRdb copy retains only in-frame clones and omits some. The data show 70,000 to 90,000 clones, around 90% seen once. The sample comprised peripheral blood. The receptors shown here come from a human donor in a cohort sampled during active COVID-19. CDR3s include the opening cysteine and the closing phenylalanine or tryptophan. The D gene is left open where the match is weak. Clone size is given for some rows only: seen once, a few or many times, or a class if the clone is expanded.

d_call: -
j_call: TRBJ1-1
clone_size: -
v_call: TRBV6-5
cdr3_nt: TGTGCCAGCAACGATATGAGGGTTGTTACTGAAGCTTTCTTT
cdr3_aa: CASNDMRVVTEAFF

d_call: TRBD2
j_call: TRBJ2-5
clone_size: -
v_call: TRBV19
cdr3_nt: TGTGCCAGTAGTAGAAGCGGGGGGGCCTTCGTTACTGGGGTTCAAGAGACCCAGTACTTC
cdr3_aa: CASSRSGGAFVTGVQETQYF

d_call: TRBD1
j_call: TRBJ2-6
clone_size: -
v_call: TRBV4-1
cdr3_nt: TGCGCCAGCAGCCAAGAGCGGCAGGGGGCGCCTGGGGCCAACGTCCTGACTTTC
cdr3_aa: CASSQERQGAPGANVLTF

d_call: -
j_call: TRBJ2-7
clone_size: -
v_call: TRBV18
cdr3_nt: TGTGCCAGCTCACCAGGGTCAGGGGTTCCCTACGAGCAGTACTTC
cdr3_aa: CASSPGSGVPYEQYF

d_call: TRBD1
j_call: TRBJ1-2
clone_size: -
v_call: TRBV18
cdr3_nt: TGTGCCAGCTCACCATGGGACAGCCTCTATGGCTACACCTTC
cdr3_aa: CASSPWDSLYGYTF

d_call: -
j_call: TRBJ1-1
clone_size: -
v_call: TRBV12-3/TRBV12-4
cdr3_nt: TGTGCCAGCAGTTTAATCAGAGAAGCTTTCTTT
cdr3_aa: CASSLIREAFF

d_call: TRBD1
j_call: TRBJ2-3
clone_size: once
v_call: TRBV28
cdr3_nt: TGTGCCAGCAGTTTATTGGGGAGACAGGGGGGCACAGATACGCAGTATTTT
cdr3_aa: CASSLLGRQGGTDTQYF

d_call: TRBD1
j_call: TRBJ1-5
clone_size: -
v_call: TRBV6-5
cdr3_nt: TGTGCCAGCAGAGCTACAGGGGGCAATCAGCCCCAGCATTTT
cdr3_aa: CASRATGGNQPQHF

d_call: -
j_call: TRBJ2-1
clone_size: -
v_call: TRBV19
cdr3_nt: TGTGCCAGTAGTATGCGTGAAATATACAATGAGCAGTTCTTC
cdr3_aa: CASSMREIYNEQFF

d_call: -
j_call: TRBJ2-1
clone_size: once
v_call: TRBV6-4
cdr3_nt: TGTGCCAGCAGTGACGGGGGGTTCTCCTACAATGAGCAGTTCTTC
cdr3_aa: CASSDGGFSYNEQFF

d_call: TRBD1
j_call: TRBJ1-1
clone_size: -
v_call: TRBV6-4
cdr3_nt: TGTGCCAGCAGCCGGGACAGGGGACGCGACACTGAAGCTTTCTTT
cdr3_aa: CASSRDRGRDTEAFF

d_call: TRBD2
j_call: TRBJ2-5
clone_size: -
v_call: TRBV9
cdr3_nt: TGTGCCAGCAGCGTAGCTGTGACTAGCGGGGAGACCCAGTACTTC
cdr3_aa: CASSVAVTSGETQYF

d_call: -
j_call: TRBJ1-5
clone_size: once
v_call: TRBV27
cdr3_nt: TGTGCCAGCAGTTTGGCCAACAATCAGCCCCAGCATTTT
cdr3_aa: CASSLANNQPQHF

d_call: -
j_call: TRBJ1-1
clone_size: -
v_call: TRBV6-5
cdr3_nt: TGTGCCAGCAGTTTAGCAGGGGCGAACACTGAAGCTTTCTTT
cdr3_aa: CASSLAGANTEAFF

d_call: TRBD1
j_call: TRBJ2-2
clone_size: -
v_call: TRBV2
cdr3_nt: TGTGCCGGGGACCTACAGGGACAGGGGAGCACCGGGGAGCTGTTTTTT
cdr3_aa: CAGDLQGQGSTGELFF

d_call: TRBD2
j_call: TRBJ2-5
clone_size: -
v_call: TRBV7-6
cdr3_nt: TGTGCCAGCAGCTTAGGCCCTAGCGGGGAGAAGACCCAGTACTTC
cdr3_aa: CASSLGPSGEKTQYF

d_call: TRBD2
j_call: TRBJ2-3
clone_size: -
v_call: TRBV7-2
cdr3_nt: TGTGCCAGCAGCCGCCGTAGCGGGGAGGATCGAGATACGCAGTATTTT
cdr3_aa: CASSRRSGEDRDTQYF

d_call: TRBD1
j_call: TRBJ1-5
clone_size: -
v_call: TRBV20-1
cdr3_nt: TGCAGTGCTAGTCTTAGGCCAGGGGGGAGCAATCAGCCCCAGCATTTT
cdr3_aa: CSASLRPGGSNQPQHF

d_call: TRBD1
j_call: TRBJ2-3
clone_size: -
v_call: TRBV9
cdr3_nt: TGTGCCAGCAGCGTAGGGACAGGGCTCCCAGATACGCAGTATTTT
cdr3_aa: CASSVGTGLPDTQYF

d_call: -
j_call: TRBJ2-7
clone_size: -
v_call: TRBV18
cdr3_nt: TGTGCCAGCTCCACCGGGGGGCGGTTCGAGCAGTACTTC
cdr3_aa: CASSTGGRFEQYF

d_call: -
j_call: TRBJ1-2
clone_size: once
v_call: TRBV7-9
cdr3_nt: TGTGCCAGCAGCTTGTTTCAGGGCTACACCTTC
cdr3_aa: CASSLFQGYTF

d_call: TRBD1
j_call: TRBJ1-2
clone_size: once
v_call: TRBV19
cdr3_nt: TGTGCCTGCGGATTCCGGGACAGGGAAAGATCTAACTATGGCTACACCTTC
cdr3_aa: CACGFRDRERSNYGYTF

d_call: TRBD2
j_call: TRBJ2-7
clone_size: once
v_call: TRBV9
cdr3_nt: TGTGCCAGCAGCGCTGGGGCTAGCGGGGAGGGCGAGCAGTACTTC
cdr3_aa: CASSAGASGEGEQYF

d_call: -
j_call: TRBJ1-5
clone_size: -
v_call: TRBV18
cdr3_nt: TGTGCCAGCTCACCGTCAGGAAGCAATCAGCCCCAGCATTTT
cdr3_aa: CASSPSGSNQPQHF

d_call: -
j_call: TRBJ1-5
clone_size: -
v_call: TRBV5-4
cdr3_nt: TGTGCCAGCAGCTCCGGGGGGGGGACTAGCGCGGCCCAGCATTTT
cdr3_aa: CASSSGGGTSAAQHF

d_call: -
j_call: TRBJ2-7
clone_size: -
v_call: TRBV9
cdr3_nt: TGTGCCAGCAGCGCGTCCCAGGGCGAGCAGTACTTC
cdr3_aa: CASSASQGEQYF

d_call: -
j_call: TRBJ1-1
clone_size: -
v_call: TRBV12-3/TRBV12-4
cdr3_nt: TGTGCCAGCAGTTTAACAGGGAACACTGAAGCTTTCTTT
cdr3_aa: CASSLTGNTEAFF

d_call: -
j_call: TRBJ2-3
clone_size: -
v_call: TRBV18
cdr3_nt: TGTGCCAGCTCACGAGACTCCCACGAAGATACGCAGTATTTT
cdr3_aa: CASSRDSHEDTQYF

d_call: TRBD1
j_call: TRBJ2-7
clone_size: -
v_call: TRBV2
cdr3_nt: TGTGCCAGTAAACAGGGGGGTCTTAGCTCCTACGAGCAGTACTTC
cdr3_aa: CASKQGGLSSYEQYF

d_call: -
j_call: TRBJ1-6
clone_size: -
v_call: TRBV27
cdr3_nt: TGTGCCAGCAGTTCCGTACGGGGGAGCTCCTATAATTCACCCCTCCACTTT
cdr3_aa: CASSSVRGSSYNSPLHF

d_call: -
j_call: TRBJ1-2
clone_size: -
v_call: TRBV6-6
cdr3_nt: TGTGCCAGCAGTACCACAGGTACGGCGTATGGCTACACCTTC
cdr3_aa: CASSTTGTAYGYTF

d_call: -
j_call: TRBJ2-3
clone_size: once
v_call: TRBV5-4
cdr3_nt: TGTGCCAGCAGCTTTGGCGGGGGCCGGGGAGATACGCAGTATTTT
cdr3_aa: CASSFGGGRGDTQYF

d_call: TRBD1
j_call: TRBJ2-1
clone_size: -
v_call: TRBV11-3
cdr3_nt: TGTGCCAGCAGCCGGACAGGGGCCGGTGAGCAGTTCTTC
cdr3_aa: CASSRTGAGEQFF

d_call: TRBD2
j_call: TRBJ2-5
clone_size: -
v_call: TRBV4-1
cdr3_nt: TGCGCCAGCAGCCCTAGCTCCCCACGGGGGGTCCAAGAGACCCAGTACTTC
cdr3_aa: CASSPSSPRGVQETQYF

d_call: TRBD1
j_call: TRBJ1-5
clone_size: -
v_call: TRBV4-3
cdr3_nt: TGCGCCAGCAGCCAGTCAGGGGGTTACAATCAGCCCCAGCATTTT
cdr3_aa: CASSQSGGYNQPQHF

d_call: TRBD1
j_call: TRBJ1-6
clone_size: -
v_call: TRBV9
cdr3_nt: TGTGCCAGCAGCATACAGGGGAATTCACCCCTCCACTTT
cdr3_aa: CASSIQGNSPLHF

d_call: TRBD1
j_call: TRBJ2-3
clone_size: -
v_call: TRBV10-3
cdr3_nt: TGTGCCATCAGTGAGCTCGAGGGGGACAGGGGATATTTCACGCAGTATTTT
cdr3_aa: CAISELEGDRGYFTQYF

d_call: -
j_call: TRBJ2-7
clone_size: once
v_call: TRBV5-1
cdr3_nt: TGCGCCAGCAGCATATTACCGGGGTACGAGCAGTACTTC
cdr3_aa: CASSILPGYEQYF

d_call: -
j_call: TRBJ1-1
clone_size: -
v_call: TRBV9
cdr3_nt: TGTGCCAGCAGCACGGGTTTCACTGAAGCTTTCTTT
cdr3_aa: CASSTGFTEAFF

d_call: TRBD2
j_call: TRBJ2-1
clone_size: -
v_call: TRBV6-5
cdr3_nt: TGTGCCAGCAGTTACGGAGGATTAGCGGGGTACAATGAGCAGTTCTTC
cdr3_aa: CASSYGGLAGYNEQFF

d_call: TRBD1
j_call: TRBJ1-6
clone_size: -
v_call: TRBV6-5
cdr3_nt: TGTGCCAGTCCCCCTCAGGGGGCTGATTCACCCCTCCACTTT
cdr3_aa: CASPPQGADSPLHF

d_call: -
j_call: TRBJ2-5
clone_size: -
v_call: TRBV7-6
cdr3_nt: TGTGCCAGCAGCTTACTAGCCGAAGAGACCCAGTACTTC
cdr3_aa: CASSLLAEETQYF

d_call: -
j_call: TRBJ2-3
clone_size: -
v_call: TRBV3-1/TRBV3-2
cdr3_nt: TGTGCCAGCAGCCCCTTTGGGGGCCGACAGTACAGCACAGATACGCAGTATTTT
cdr3_aa: CASSPFGGRQYSTDTQYF

d_call: TRBD1
j_call: TRBJ2-7
clone_size: once
v_call: TRBV19
cdr3_nt: TGTGCCAGTAGTCCACGACAGGGCTCCTACGAGCAGTACTTC
cdr3_aa: CASSPRQGSYEQYF

d_call: TRBD2
j_call: TRBJ2-3
clone_size: -
v_call: TRBV6-6
cdr3_nt: TGTGCCAGCAGTTACCAGCGGGGGGCAGGCACAGATACGCAGTATTTT
cdr3_aa: CASSYQRGAGTDTQYF

d_call: -
j_call: TRBJ2-7
clone_size: -
v_call: TRBV28
cdr3_nt: TGTGCCAGCAGCCAGACATTCTACGAGCAGTACTTC
cdr3_aa: CASSQTFYEQYF

d_call: TRBD1
j_call: TRBJ1-3
clone_size: few
v_call: TRBV5-6
cdr3_nt: TGTGCCAGCAGCCGGGGACAGAAGCCTGGGGGAAACACCATATATTTT
cdr3_aa: CASSRGQKPGGNTIYF

d_call: -
j_call: TRBJ1-1
clone_size: -
v_call: TRBV30
cdr3_nt: TGTGCCTGGAGTGTACTGGTAATGAACACTGAAGCTTTCTTT
cdr3_aa: CAWSVLVMNTEAFF

d_call: TRBD1
j_call: TRBJ1-2
clone_size: -
v_call: TRBV25-1
cdr3_nt: TGTGCCAGCAGTGAAGGGGTAGGGACAGGGTATGGCTACACCTTC
cdr3_aa: CASSEGVGTGYGYTF

d_call: -
j_call: TRBJ1-4
clone_size: once
v_call: TRBV15
cdr3_nt: TGTGCCACCAGCAGAGATCGGGGAGGGGAAAAACTGTTTTTT
cdr3_aa: CATSRDRGGEKLFF

d_call: -
j_call: TRBJ2-5
clone_size: -
v_call: TRBV12-5
cdr3_nt: TGTGCTAGTGAAACTGACGGGGAGACCCAGTACTTC
cdr3_aa: CASETDGETQYF

d_call: -
j_call: TRBJ2-5
clone_size: -
v_call: TRBV2
cdr3_nt: TGTGCCAGCAGTGCCAGGGGCCTACAAGAGACCCAGTACTTC
cdr3_aa: CASSARGLQETQYF

d_call: -
j_call: TRBJ1-6
clone_size: -
v_call: TRBV24-1
cdr3_nt: TGTGCCACCAGGGCGGCCGCAAATTCACCCCTCCACTTT
cdr3_aa: CATRAAANSPLHF

d_call: TRBD2
j_call: TRBJ2-1
clone_size: -
v_call: TRBV19
cdr3_nt: TGTGCCAGTAGCACTAGCGGGGGAGAGCAGTTCTTC
cdr3_aa: CASSTSGGEQFF

d_call: -
j_call: TRBJ2-2
clone_size: -
v_call: TRBV2
cdr3_nt: TGTGCCAGCAGTGAAATCCAGTCCACCGGGGAGCTGTTTTTT
cdr3_aa: CASSEIQSTGELFF

d_call: -
j_call: TRBJ2-2
clone_size: -
v_call: TRBV5-4
cdr3_nt: TGTGCCAGCAGCTTGAGGTTTGGGCAGGGTGGCGGCGGGGAGCTGTTTTTT
cdr3_aa: CASSLRFGQGGGGELFF

d_call: -
j_call: TRBJ2-2
clone_size: -
v_call: TRBV21-1
cdr3_nt: TGTGCCAGCACTCTGCGGGACAGGGATGGTACCGGGGAGCTGTTTTTT
cdr3_aa: CASTLRDRDGTGELFF